This is a list of T cell receptor beta chains from one sample in a study of blood T cell repertoires in COVID-19. TCRdb's table, derived via immunoSEQ multiplex PCR, lists solely in-frame clones and lacks some. Seen here are 250,000 or so clones, roughly nine tenths observed once, and the top ten hold 0.94%. The sequenced sample was peripheral blood. These receptors were collected from a woman aged 40 to 50 who had recovered from COVID-19. Both conserved end residues are trimmed from each CDR3. Each record gives: clone size, CDR3 length, V gene, CDR3 protein. Expanded clones get a size class; other rows say once, few or many, or leave the size out.

size: .; length: 12; V: TRBV2; CDR3: ASSGPVTGETQY
size: .; length: 16; V: TRBV7-9; CDR3: ASSSHRGQDAVGDTQY
size: .; length: 13; V: TRBV27; CDR3: ASSFQGSTNEKLF
size: .; length: 14; V: TRBV7-9; CDR3: ASSKLSTGATGELF
size: .; length: 12; V: TRBV30; CDR3: AWSRGGIYNEQF
size: .; length: 13; V: TRBV5-1; CDR3: ASSLTGNPENELF
size: .; length: 11; V: TRBV5-1; CDR3: ASSFEGSTEAF
size: .; length: 15; V: TRBV2; CDR3: ASSDTPGQGSNQPQH
size: .; length: 14; V: TRBV9; CDR3: ASSDGTSGSANEQF
size: .; length: 12; V: TRBV5-1; CDR3: ASSLAPGNTEAF
size: .; length: 13; V: TRBV3-1/TRBV3-2; CDR3: ASSHRRGNTDTQY
size: .; length: 17; V: TRBV19; CDR3: ASTLTSAGEFLGDEKLF
size: once; length: 12; V: TRBV9; CDR3: ASSVVAGAETQY
size: .; length: 13; V: TRBV19; CDR3: ASSDRLGGTDTQY
size: .; length: 11; V: TRBV19; CDR3: AGGPIDGNTIY
size: .; length: 9; V: TRBV28; CDR3: ASSLAGELF
size: .; length: 12; V: TRBV6-4; CDR3: ASSAGTSGNEQF
size: .; length: 11; V: TRBV11-3; CDR3: ASSARGGAEAF
size: once; length: 17; V: TRBV27; CDR3: ASRTDRGGGGGDTDTQY
size: .; length: 11; V: TRBV6-5; CDR3: ASSMTGDTEAF
size: .; length: 12; V: TRBV9; CDR3: ASSRGQGNEKLF
size: .; length: 11; V: TRBV24-1; CDR3: ATSGHGTDTQY
size: .; length: 11; V: TRBV29-1; CDR3: SFVRDREYTQY
size: .; length: 14; V: TRBV18; CDR3: ASSPQSGRDYNEQF
size: .; length: 11; V: TRBV5-1; CDR3: ASSWDRGYGYT
size: once; length: 13; V: TRBV2; CDR3: ASRLTDSQHSPLH
size: .; length: 13; V: TRBV18; CDR3: ASSILGGKNSPLH
size: .; length: 13; V: TRBV3-1/TRBV3-2; CDR3: ASSQDSGTYNEQF
size: once; length: 12; V: TRBV6-5; CDR3: ASWGTSGYNEQF
size: .; length: 13; V: TRBV19; CDR3: ASSHERDIYNEQF
size: .; length: 12; V: TRBV7-9; CDR3: ASSFRGYGYEQY